The clone carrying this TCR beta chain has only one observation. What it binds is unknown. Healthy bone marrow donors made up the cohort. The PCR contained 60 Vbeta and 13 Jbeta primers. The repertoire was sequenced with immunoSEQ multiplex PCR; TCRdb's copy has only in-frame clones and lacks some. The sample has more than 90,000 clones, 75% to 80% seen once. This sample was included in a study of cytomegalovirus exposure and HLA in healthy donors. General observations from the study: Diagnosis of cytomegalovirus status made by the classifier reportedly showed high specificity and sensitivity.

The source of this sequence is a female donor in good health and CMV-seronegative. The sample was PBMCs.

In DNA, the CDR3 is TGTGCCAGCAGGCCATGGGGACAGGGGCCCGGGGAGCTGTTTTTT. Its translation is CASRPWGQGPGELFF. The rearrangement joins TRBV5-8 to TRBJ2-2, with 10 bases lining up with TRBD1. The CDR3 consists of 15 residues. CDR1 and CDR2 (germline): SGHTS, YDEGEE. Trimming cost V 5 bases and J 6 bases; bases outside gene matches: 7.